This is a list of T cell receptor beta chains from one sample in a study of blood T cell repertoires in COVID-19. Sequencing used immunoSEQ multiplex PCR; TCRdb keeps in-frame clones, though not all of them. The table lists approximately 400,000 clones, approximately 91% of them singletons. The sample comprised PBMCs or T cells enriched from blood (not recorded which). The source is a woman aged 40 to 55 who had been exposed to COVID-19. The CDR3 runs from the conserved cysteine through the conserved F or W. D genes are given only for firm matches. Clone sizes are given selectively: once, few, many, or a class where the clone is expanded.

TRBJ2-2 | TRBD2 | TRBV3-1/TRBV3-2 | - | CASSQKCPPGLAGAAGELFF | TGTGCCAGCAGCCAAAAATGCCCCCCGGGACTAGCGGGAGCGGCCGGGGAGCTGTTTTTT
TRBJ1-2 | - | TRBV2 | - | CASSERSYGYTF | TGTGCCAGCAGTGAAAGGAGCTATGGCTACACCTTC
TRBJ2-1 | TRBD1 | TRBV3-1/TRBV3-2 | - | CASRQGVAYNEQFF | TGTGCCAGCAGACAGGGGGTAGCCTACAATGAGCAGTTCTTC
TRBJ1-1 | - | TRBV29-1 | - | CSVEEGARNWGAFF | TGCAGCGTTGAAGAGGGGGCGCGTAATTGGGGCGCTTTCTTT
TRBJ1-2 | - | TRBV9 | - | CASSVKLGSGYTF | TGTGCCAGCAGCGTAAAATTGGGGAGCGGCTACACCTTC
TRBJ2-7 | - | TRBV27 | once | CASAGPMNSYEQYF | TGTGCCAGCGCGGGACCGATGAACTCCTACGAGCAGTACTTC
TRBJ2-1 | TRBD2 | TRBV7-2 | - | CASSLELAGGRTYNEQFF | TGTGCCAGCAGCTTAGAACTAGCGGGAGGGAGGACCTACAATGAGCAGTTCTTC
TRBJ2-7 | TRBD1 | TRBV10-2 | - | CASTGQGYEQYF | TGCGCCAGCACCGGACAGGGTTACGAGCAGTACTTC
TRBJ1-2 | TRBD1 | TRBV27 | - | CASSLSGTGNGYTF | TGTGCCAGCAGTTTATCTGGGACAGGAAATGGCTACACCTTC
TRBJ2-3 | TRBD2 | TRBV7-2 | - | CASSKGLAGGTTDTQYF | TGTGCCAGCAGCAAGGGACTAGCGGGGGGAACCACAGATACGCAGTATTTT
TRBJ2-1 | - | TRBV5-1 | - | CASSLSIDEQFF | TGCGCCAGCAGCTTGTCCATAGATGAGCAGTTCTTC
TRBJ2-1 | - | TRBV19 | once | CASRDSSYNEQFF | TGTGCCAGTCGGGATAGCTCCTACAATGAGCAGTTCTTC
TRBJ2-3 | - | TRBV6-5 | - | CASTLTGLSLDTQYF | TGTGCCAGCACCTTAACGGGACTCTCTTTGGATACGCAGTATTTT
TRBJ2-1 | - | TRBV20-1 | - | CSARLYNEQFF | TGCAGTGCTAGATTATACAATGAGCAGTTCTTC
TRBJ1-1 | - | TRBV6-4 | - | CASSNPGLVNTEAFF | TGTGCCAGCAGCAACCCAGGGTTGGTGAACACTGAAGCTTTCTTT
TRBJ2-7 | - | TRBV3-1/TRBV3-2 | - | CASSQGLTYEQYF | TGTGCCAGCAGCCAAGGACTAACCTACGAGCAGTACTTC
TRBJ1-1 | - | TRBV19 | - | CASSKAQGNTEAFF | TGTGCCAGTAGTAAGGCCCAGGGGAACACTGAAGCTTTCTTT
TRBJ1-3 | - | TRBV6-5 | - | CASSRAGVSGNTIYF | TGTGCCAGCAGCCGGGCAGGGGTCTCTGGAAACACCATATATTTT
TRBJ2-7 | - | TRBV5-4 | - | CASSPPGSNEQYF | TGTGCCAGCAGCCCTCCAGGGTCCAACGAGCAGTACTTC
TRBJ2-3 | - | TRBV3-1/TRBV3-2 | - | CASSQRGNTDTQYF | TGTGCCAGCAGCCAACGAGGGAACACAGATACGCAGTATTTT
TRBJ2-2 | TRBD1 | TRBV7-3 | - | CASSPGTGGSGELFF | TGTGCCAGCAGCCCAGGGACAGGGGGCTCCGGGGAGCTGTTTTTT
TRBJ2-7 | - | TRBV6-5 | - | CASSSKGPPSYEQYF | TGTGCCAGCAGTTCGAAGGGGCCACCCTCCTACGAGCAGTACTTC
TRBJ2-1 | TRBD1 | TRBV30 | - | CAWSGTGKFLDEQFF | TGTGCCTGGAGTGGGACAGGGAAATTTCTTGATGAGCAGTTCTTC
TRBJ2-5 | - | TRBV9 | - | CASSGRTRGETQYF | TGTGCCAGCAGCGGACGGACTAGGGGGGAGACCCAGTACTTC
TRBJ1-5 | - | TRBV5-6 | - | CASSTQGSSNNQPQHF | TGTGCCAGCAGTACACAGGGTTCCTCAAATAATCAGCCCCAGCATTTT
TRBJ1-2 | - | TRBV5-1 | - | CASSPLGGYGYTF | TGCGCCAGCAGCCCTTTAGGGGGCTATGGCTACACCTTC
TRBJ1-5 | TRBD1 | TRBV19 | - | CASRRRTGDDSNQPQHF | TGTGCCAGTAGGCGGCGGACAGGGGATGATAGCAATCAGCCCCAGCATTTT
TRBJ2-7 | TRBD2 | TRBV29-1 | - | CSVREGSYEQYF | TGCAGCGTTCGGGAGGGATCCTACGAGCAGTACTTC
TRBJ2-6 | - | TRBV2 | - | CASSAYSSGANVLTF | TGTGCCAGCAGTGCGTATTCCTCTGGGGCCAACGTCCTGACTTTC
TRBJ1-2 | - | TRBV4-3 | - | CASSNRELGNYGYTF | TGCGCCAGCAGCAACAGGGAGCTAGGAAACTATGGCTACACCTTC
TRBJ1-2 | TRBD1 | TRBV29-1 | - | CSVGPGTGRIESLYGYTF | TGCAGCGTGGGCCCCGGGACAGGGCGCATTGAGAGTCTTTATGGCTACACCTTC
TRBJ2-7 | TRBD1 | TRBV14 | - | CASSQGVGTGSSYEQYF | TGTGCCAGCAGCCAAGGGGTCGGGACAGGGAGCTCCTACGAGCAGTACTTC
TRBJ2-3 | TRBD1 | TRBV13 | - | CASSRRDRASTDTQYF | TGTGCCAGCAGCCGCCGGGACAGGGCTAGCACAGATACGCAGTATTTT
TRBJ1-5 | TRBD1 | TRBV19 | - | CASSIGTGDQPQHF | TGTGCCAGTAGTATTGGGACAGGGGATCAGCCCCAGCATTTT
TRBJ2-7 | TRBD2 | TRBV9 | - | CASSPTGTSAYEQYF | TGTGCCAGCAGCCCGACCGGGACTAGCGCCTACGAGCAGTACTTC
TRBJ2-7 | - | TRBV5-5 | - | CASSPGAQKTNEQYF | TGTGCCAGCAGCCCAGGGGCACAAAAGACTAACGAGCAGTACTTC
TRBJ2-3 | TRBD2 | TRBV7-3 | - | CASSLAGGRTDTQYF | TGTGCCAGCAGCTTGGCGGGGGGCCGCACAGATACGCAGTATTTT
TRBJ1-2 | - | TRBV3-1/TRBV3-2 | - | CASSQDSNYGYTF | TGTGCCAGCAGCCAAGATTCAAACTATGGCTACACCTTC
TRBJ1-3 | - | TRBV5-6 | - | CASSSPTDGYRNTIYF | TGTGCCAGCAGCTCTCCGACAGACGGGTATCGGAACACCATATATTTT
TRBJ1-2 | TRBD1 | TRBV19 | - | CASSLTGTGRYGYTF | TGTGCCAGTAGTCTAACCGGGACAGGGAGATATGGCTACACCTTC
TRBJ1-1 | TRBD1 | TRBV15 | - | CATSMIGQVNTEAFF | TGTGCCACCAGCATGATAGGACAGGTGAACACTGAAGCTTTCTTT
TRBJ1-4 | TRBD1 | TRBV5-1 | - | CASSLSGGRVEKLFF | TGCGCCAGCAGCTTGTCAGGGGGACGGGTAGAAAAACTGTTTTTT
TRBJ2-5 | TRBD2 | TRBV20-1 | - | CSALGGETQYF | TGCAGTGCCCTGGGGGGGGAGACCCAGTACTTC
TRBJ2-1 | TRBD1 | TRBV7-9 | - | CASGQGNNEQFF | TGTGCCAGCGGACAGGGGAACAATGAGCAGTTCTTC
TRBJ2-7 | TRBD2 | TRBV13 | - | CASSLKAGAYEQYF | TGTGCCAGCAGTCTCAAAGCGGGAGCCTACGAGCAGTACTTC
TRBJ2-3 | TRBD2 | TRBV9 | - | CASSAGLAETDTQYF | TGTGCCAGCAGCGCGGGACTAGCGGAAACAGATACGCAGTATTTT
TRBJ2-4 | TRBD1 | TRBV7-2 | - | CASRPQGVAKNIQYF | TGTGCCAGCAGACCACAGGGGGTGGCCAAAAACATTCAGTACTTC
TRBJ1-5 | TRBD1 | TRBV5-1 | - | CASSFGQGINQPQHF | TGCGCCAGCAGCTTCGGACAGGGGATAAATCAGCCCCAGCATTTT
TRBJ2-5 | - | TRBV6-6 | - | CASNERAARETQYF | TGTGCCAGCAACGAAAGAGCGGCCCGAGAGACCCAGTACTTC
TRBJ2-5 | - | TRBV19 | once | CASSTTSAGERRETQYF | TGTGCCAGTAGTACAACCTCGGCAGGGGAGAGACGGGAGACCCAGTACTTC
TRBJ2-5 | TRBD2 | TRBV27 | - | CASRLKGGGALSETQYF | TGTGCCAGCAGACTAAAGGGCGGGGGGGCTTTATCAGAGACCCAGTACTTC
TRBJ1-5 | TRBD1 | TRBV19 | few | CASSPATGNSNQPQHF | TGTGCCAGTAGTCCCGCGACAGGGAATAGCAATCAGCCCCAGCATTTT
TRBJ1-1 | - | TRBV19 | - | CASTGRKVNTEAFF | TGTGCCAGTACCGGGAGGAAGGTGAACACTGAAGCTTTCTTT
TRBJ1-1 | - | TRBV2 | - | CASSPRGQRNTEAFF | TGTGCCAGCAGTCCCCGAGGACAGAGGAACACTGAAGCTTTCTTT
TRBJ2-1 | - | TRBV29-1 | - | CSVEELYEQFF | TGCAGCGTCGAAGAGTTATATGAGCAGTTCTTC
TRBJ2-3 | - | TRBV27 | - | CASSTSTWAGWATDTQYF | TGTGCCAGCAGCACCTCGACCTGGGCAGGGTGGGCCACAGATACGCAGTATTTT
TRBJ1-1 | TRBD1 | TRBV30 | - | CAWSLTGPEAFF | TGTGCCTGGAGCCTGACAGGGCCTGAAGCTTTCTTT